Below, 18 T cell receptor beta chains from the same sample are listed, as sequenced in a study of pediatric ulcerative colitis. The data were produced by immunoSEQ multiplex PCR, yet TCRdb's version contains in-frame clones alone and is incomplete. The profile shows approximately 15,000 clones, 74% of them singletons. One to two pinch biopsies were taken from the rectum during colonoscopy. Material: gut tissue. The receptors come from a girl between 10 and 17 years old with moderate ulcerative colitis.

The DNA of the CDR3 is TGCGCCAGCAGCTTGGGACTCGCCTACAATGAGCAGTTCTTC. Its translation: CASSLGLAYNEQFF. The chain has TRBV5-1 and TRBJ2-1; D not certain. V was cut by 0 bases and J by 2 bases, with 6 bases left in between. This CDR3 contains 14 residues. CDR1 is SGHRS and CDR2 is YFSETQ in the germline V gene.

This clone was recorded a few times. The gene calls are TRBV7-9 and TRBJ1-2; possibly TRBD1 for D (6 bases). The length of the CDR3 is 14 residues. CDR1 is SEHNR and CDR2 is FQNEAQ in the germline V gene (reference sequence). The germline V and J ends were trimmed by 4 bases and 4 bases, with 13 bases remaining between them. This chain's CDR3 is CASSSLDRTYGYTF. The DNA for the CDR3 is TGTGCCAGCAGCTCCCTCGACAGGACCTATGGCTACACCTTC.

This chain uses TRBV18 with TRBJ2-3; tentative D call: TRBD1 (5 bases). V was clipped by 3 bases and J by 0 bases, with 7 bases between them. This CDR3 contains 14 residues. CDR1 and CDR2 (germline): KGHSH, LQKENI. The CDR3 spells CASSPYRSTDTQYF. In DNA form, the CDR3 reads TGTGCCAGCTCACCGTACAGGAGCACAGATACGCAGTATTTT.

V and J are TRBV10-3 and TRBJ2-2, with D unclear. From germline, CDR1 is ENHRY and CDR2 SYGVKD. V was trimmed by 9 bases and J by 8 bases, leaving 7 bases between them. The CDR3 consists of 10 residues. The chain's CDR3 is CAIGRGELFF. The CDR3 nucleotides read TGTGCCATTGGTAGGGGGGAGCTGTTTTTT.

This rearrangement joins TRBV15 to TRBJ2-5; D perhaps matches TRBD1 (5 bases). This CDR3 is 13 amino acids long. CDR1 is LNHNV, CDR2 YYDKDF, per germline (reference sequence). V was shortened by 3 bases and J by 5 bases, with 10 bases between the two germline ends. CDR3 in DNA: TGTGCCACCAGCAGGACAGTCGGGGAGACCCAGTACTTC. Translated: CATSRTVGETQYF.

This rearrangement joins TRBV7-9 to TRBJ1-2; 7 bases are shared with TRBD1. CDR1 and CDR2 from the germline V gene are SEHNR and FQNEAQ (reference sequence). This CDR3 comprises 13 residues. Trimming cost V 5 bases and J 6 bases; bases outside gene matches: 6. CDR3 sequence (DNA): TGTGCCAGCAGCATGACAGGGCTCCATGGCTACACCTTC. Amino acids: CASSMTGLHGYTF.

The chain uses TRBV5-4 and TRBJ2-1, with no clear D. The CDR3 loop spans 13 amino acids. Per germline, CDR1 SGHNT and CDR2 YYREEE (reference sequence). Trimming removed 4 bases from V and 3 bases from J, with 8 bases in between. CDR3 in amino acids: CASSHVDYNEQFF. For the CDR3, the DNA is TGTGCCAGCAGCCATGTCGACTACAATGAGCAGTTCTTC. The whole variable domain, remainder taken from reference TRBV5-4 and TRBJ2-1, is ETGVTQSPTHLIKTRGQQVTLRCSSQSGHNTVSWYQQALGQGPQFIFQYYREEENGRGNFPPRFSGLQFPNYSSELNVNALELDDSALYLCASSHVDYNEQFFGPGTRLTVL.

The CDR3 nucleotides are TGTGCCAGCAGTGGGGGTGGGGGAATTACTGAAGCTTTCTTT. It specifies CASSGGGGITEAFF. The V call is TRBV28, the J call TRBJ1-1, with a possible D match to TRBD1 (5 bases). V was pared by 5 bases and J by 5 bases, with 15 bases between. Germline CDR1 is MDHEN and CDR2 is SYDVKM. This CDR3 region has 14 residues.

The count of this clone is one. The V gene is TRBV18, the J gene TRBJ1-5, with 8 bases identical to TRBD1. CDR1 and CDR2 (germline): KGHSH, LQKENI. Unmatched junction bases numbered 8, after V lost 1 base and J lost 6 bases. This CDR3 spans 16 amino acids. CDR3 coding DNA: TGTGCCAGCTCACCACGGGCGCAGGGGGCCGGTCAGCCCCAGCATTTT. Residues: CASSPRAQGAGQPQHF.

The chain is built from TRBV28 and TRBJ2-4; D possibly corresponds to TRBD2 (5 bases). V lost 5 bases and J 1 base, leaving 15 bases between the germline ends. The CDR3 has 16 amino acids. Germline V gene data show CDR1 as MDHEN and CDR2 as SYDVKM. This chain's CDR3 is CASSQGGSRAKNIQYF. The DNA for the CDR3 is TGTGCCAGCAGTCAAGGAGGAAGTAGGGCCAAAAACATTCAGTACTTC.

The V call is TRBV7-8, the J call TRBJ1-5; D is unresolved. Per germline, CDR1 SGHVS and CDR2 FQNEAQ. The CDR3 consists of 12 residues. The ends were cut back, 1 base at V and 4 bases at J, with 2 bases in the middle. The CDR3 spells CASSLVNQPQHF. CDR3 DNA: TGTGCCAGCAGCTTAGTAAATCAGCCCCAGCATTTT.

The V call is TRBV20-1, the J call TRBJ2-7; unclear D gene. CDR3 length: 11 amino acids. CDR1 DFQATT and CDR2 SNEGSKA come from the germline V gene (reference sequence). V lost 5 bases to trimming and J lost 0 bases, with 5 bases between them. The CDR3 sequence: CSAVHSYEQYF. The CDR3 nucleotides are TGCAGTGCTGTACACTCCTACGAGCAGTACTTC.

This clone was recorded a few times. This rearrangement joins TRBV29-1 to TRBJ2-7; TRBD2 matches 11 bases. V trimming: 7 bases; J trimming: 1 base; junction bases outside the gene matches: 3. The CDR3 length is 13 residues. CDR1 is SQVTM, CDR2 ANQGSEA, per germline. CDR3 sequence: CSGGTSGSYEQYF. The CDR3 DNA reads as TGCAGCGGGGGGACTAGCGGATCCTACGAGCAGTACTTC.

The table lists this clone with a few counts. CDR3 sequence (DNA): TGTGCCAGCAGCCTACTAAGCTCTGGGGCCAACGTCCTGACTTTC. Protein product: CASSLLSSGANVLTF. The chain joins TRBV16 to TRBJ2-6; D call uncertain. The germline gives CDR1 KGHSY, CDR2 FQNENV. V was clipped by 4 bases and J by 0 bases, with 7 bases between them. The CDR3 loop spans 15 amino acids.

The gene calls are TRBV29-1 and TRBJ2-7; the match to TRBD1 covers 9 bases. CDR1 and CDR2 (germline): SQVTM, ANQGSEA. This CDR3 contains 14 residues. V shed 7 bases, J shed 2 bases, and the junction held 9 bases outside the gene matches. The CDR3 reads CSASRDRVPYEQYF. CDR3 DNA: TGCAGCGCCTCCCGGGACAGGGTACCCTACGAGCAGTACTTC.

The rearrangement uses TRBV10-3 and TRBJ2-7; 10 bases align to TRBD1. Germline assignment: CDR1 ENHRY and CDR2 SYGVKD. The CDR3 spans 13 residues. V lost 6 bases and J lost 5; bases outside the gene matches: 4. The CDR3 nucleotides read TGTGCCATCAGGGGACAGGGGATCGACGAGCAGTACTTC. This sequence encodes CAIRGQGIDEQYF.

CDR3: CASSSGLYNEQFF. CDR3 bases: TGCGCCAGCAGCTCGGGACTATACAATGAGCAGTTCTTC. The V call is TRBV5-1, the J call TRBJ2-1; 7 bases are shared with TRBD2. Per germline, CDR1 SGHRS and CDR2 YFSETQ. Unmatched junction bases numbered 1, after V lost 3 bases and J lost 4 bases. The CDR3 has 13 residues.

The chain joins TRBV6-5 to TRBJ2-5, with D hard to call. This CDR3 contains 12 residues. Between the trimmed V and J ends, which lost 6 bases and 4 bases, there was a span of 9 bases. Germline V gives CDR1 MNHEY, CDR2 SVGAGI. The CDR3 loop is CASSRTPETQYF. The CDR3 DNA reads TGTGCCAGCAGCCGCACCCCAGAGACCCAGTACTTC.